This entry lists 29 T cell receptor beta chains sequenced from one sample in a study of blood T cell repertoires in COVID-19. Produced via immunoSEQ multiplex PCR; TCRdb's table is partial and in-frame only. The sample records 90,000 to 110,000 clones, 80% to 90% being singletons. Sequencing was done on a sample of peripheral blood. These receptors were obtained from a woman in her 70s with acute or convalescent COVID-19.

This clone has at least ten counts. Other DNA variants within this sample encode the same CDR3. The V and J genes are TRBV10-2 and TRBJ1-5; possible D gene TRBD1, 5 bases. Germline V gene data show CDR1 as WSHSY and CDR2 as SAAADI. This CDR3 has 14 residues. V was cut by 0 bases and J by 3 bases, with 6 bases left in between. The CDR3 region is CASSESGLNQPQHF. The DNA of the CDR3 is TGCGCCAGCAGTGAGTCGGGACTCAATCAGCCCCAGCATTTT.

The V call is TRBV28, the J call TRBJ1-6, with 9 positions matching TRBD1. Unmatched junction bases numbered 6, after V lost 6 bases and J lost 9 bases. The CDR3 has 14 residues. Germline V lookup: CDR1 MDHEN, CDR2 SYDVKM. The chain's CDR3 is CASSPDRGSSPLHF. The CDR3 DNA sequence: TGTGCCAGCAGCCCGGACAGGGGTAGTTCACCCCTCCACTTT.

This clone was seen once. J is TRBJ2-3 and V is TRBV6-6, with TRBD2 as a possible D gene (5 bases). The length of the CDR3 is 15 residues. V was pared by 2 bases and J by 2 bases, with 11 bases between. Germline values: CDR1 MNHNY, CDR2 SVGAGI (reference sequence). CDR3 sequence (DNA): TGTGCCAGCAGTTACCCAACTAGGGACACAGATACGCAGTATTTT. This codes for CASSYPTRDTDTQYF.

V and J are TRBV28 and TRBJ2-4; D is undetermined. V was pared by 5 bases and J by 1 base, with 9 bases between. Per germline, CDR1 MDHEN and CDR2 SYDVKM. The CDR3 extends over 14 amino acids. CDR3 nucleotides: TGTGCCAGCAGTCCGCCCCGGGCCAAAAACATTCAGTACTTC. It is translated as CASSPPRAKNIQYF.

The V call is TRBV6-4, the J call TRBJ1-1; 8 nucleotides align to TRBD1. The J segment lost 5 bases and the V segment lost 6 bases, leaving 8 bases of the junction unmatched. CDR3 length: 14 amino acids. Germline-derived CDR1 and CDR2 are MRHNA and SNTAGT. CDR3 loop: CASSPGQGSTEAFF. CDR3 nucleotides: TGTGCCAGCAGCCCAGGACAGGGTAGTACTGAAGCTTTCTTT.

CDR3 protein: CASSLVGDRATEAFF. CDR3 nucleotides: TGCGCCAGCAGCTTGGTAGGGGACAGGGCTACTGAAGCTTTCTTT. The J gene is TRBJ1-1, the V gene TRBV5-1, with 9 bases aligning to TRBD1. This CDR3 region has 15 residues. J gave up 5 bases and V 0 bases, and 5 bases lay outside the gene matches. Germline CDR1 is SGHRS and CDR2 is YFSETQ.

This sequence joins TRBV6-5 and TRBJ2-2; 11 bases align to TRBD2. CDR3 length equals 16 residues. The germline gives CDR1 MNHEY, CDR2 SVGAGI. After removal of 4 bases from V and 2 bases from J, the junction contained 3 bases not matched to a gene. The CDR3 loop reads CASSWGLAVNTGELFF. CDR3 DNA: TGTGCCAGCAGTTGGGGACTAGCGGTAAACACCGGGGAGCTGTTTTTT.

The genes are TRBV7-6 and TRBJ2-3, with 9 bases identical to TRBD2. V lost 2 bases and J lost 1; bases outside the gene matches: 1. CDR3 length equals 15 residues. The germline CDR1 and CDR2 sequences are SGHVS and FNYEAQ. The CDR3 region is CASSLLAGGTDTQYF. For the CDR3, the DNA is TGTGCCAGCAGCTTATTAGCGGGGGGCACAGATACGCAGTATTTT.

The J gene is TRBJ2-1, the V gene TRBV20-1; D unresolved. The CDR3 runs 11 residues. Trimming shortened V by 3 bases and J by 9 bases, and 9 bases separated the two germline ends. Germline CDR1 DFQATT, CDR2 SNEGSKA (reference sequence). The CDR3 coding sequence is TGCAGTGCTAGCGGAGACGGTGAGCAGTTCTTC. It specifies CSASGDGEQFF.

This clone was counted at least ten times. The chain employs TRBV29-1 and TRBJ2-7, with a tentative D call TRBD2 (6 bases). Germline CDR1 reads SQVTM; CDR2 reads ANQGSEA. Trimming left V 4 bases short and J 6 bases short, with 25 bases between. The CDR3 covers 16 residues. Here the CDR3 DNA reads TGCAGCGTTGGAGGGCAGGTGGGGAGACGGGGAGGCGAGCAGTACTTC. Protein: CSVGGQVGRRGGEQYF.

V usage is TRBV21-1 and J usage is TRBJ2-3; TRBD2 was called by the table and not checked on the DNA. TRBV21-1 is designated a pseudogene. The CDR3 covers 18 residues. In DNA form, the CDR3 reads TGTGCCAGCAGCCATGTTTCTAGGACTAGAGACCCCGGAGATACGCAGTATTTT. Translated: CASSHVSRTRDPGDTQYF.

The CDR3 protein is CASSLASLNSYEQYF. Written as DNA, the CDR3 is TGCGCCAGCAGCTTGGCGTCGTTAAACTCCTACGAGCAGTACTTC. V and J are TRBV5-1 and TRBJ2-7, with D hard to call. The CDR3 contains 15 residues. Germline assignment: CDR1 SGHRS and CDR2 YFSETQ. V lost 0 bases, J lost 0 bases, and 10 bases lay in between.

The V and J genes are TRBV30 and TRBJ1-5; D possibly corresponds to TRBD1 (6 bases). The germline V and J ends were trimmed by 2 bases and 6 bases, with 11 bases remaining between them. Looked up from germline, CDR1 is GTSNPN and CDR2 is SVGIG (reference sequence). CDR3 length equals 13 residues. The CDR3 DNA is TGTGCCTGGAGTTTGAAAGGGGGTCAGCCCCAGCATTTT. Its translation: CAWSLKGGQPQHF.

This clone has only a few counts. The chain recombines TRBV11-2 with TRBJ1-1; D is uncertain. Germline CDR1 SGHAT, CDR2 FQNNGV. The CDR3 has 12 residues. V gave up 5 bases and J gave up 1 base, with 5 bases separating them. CDR3 sequence: CASSPGNTEAFF. The CDR3 region has the DNA TGTGCCAGCAGCCCCGGGAACACTGAAGCTTTCTTT.

The chain has TRBV28 and TRBJ2-7; the D gene is possibly TRBD1 (6 bases). The CDR3 has 11 residues. Trimming left V 9 bases short and J 2 bases short, with 8 bases between. Germline V gives CDR1 MDHEN, CDR2 SYDVKM. The DNA of the CDR3 is TGTGCCAGTAGACAGGCCTACGAGCAGTACTTC. Protein sequence: CASRQAYEQYF. The variable domain in full, completed from reference TRBV28 and TRBJ2-7, reads DVKVTQSSRYLVKRTGEKVFLECVQDMDHENMFWYRQDPGLGLRLIYFSYDVKMKEKGDIPEGYSVSREKKERFSLILESASTNQTSMYLCASRQAYEQYFGPGTRLTVT.

This rearrangement joins TRBV19 to TRBJ1-1; D is perhaps TRBD1 (5 bases). The CDR3 extends over 13 amino acids. V lost 2 bases and J lost 7, with 11 bases in between. Germline V gives CDR1 LNHDA, CDR2 SQIVND (reference sequence). The CDR3 DNA reads TGTGCCAGTAGTATAAGTCCCGACAGTGAAGCTTTCTTT. Protein sequence: CASSISPDSEAFF.

This clone has more than one count but fewer than ten. The J gene is TRBJ2-1, the V gene TRBV29-1, with 15 bases that match TRBD2. Trimming cost V 7 bases and J 3 bases; bases outside gene matches: 4. CDR1 is SQVTM, CDR2 ANQGSEA, per germline. This CDR3 spans 15 amino acids. CDR3 protein: CSGGLAGGNYNEQFF. The CDR3 nucleotides are TGCAGCGGAGGACTAGCGGGAGGGAACTACAATGAGCAGTTCTTC.

The V gene is TRBV5-6, the J gene TRBJ1-1, with D unresolved. Germline loops: CDR1 SGHDT, CDR2 YYEEEE. V lost 0 bases and J 8 bases, leaving 14 bases between the germline ends. This CDR3 contains 14 residues. In DNA form, the CDR3 reads TGTGCCAGCAGCTTGGCAGGTAACATCCCCGAAGCTTTCTTT. This encodes CASSLAGNIPEAFF. Full variable domain (missing parts from reference TRBV5-6 and TRBJ1-1): DAGVTQSPTHLIKTRGQQVTLRCSPKSGHDTVSWYQQALGQGPQFIFQYYEEEERQRGNFPDRFSGHQFPNYSSELNVNALLLGDSALYLCASSLAGNIPEAFFGQGTRLTVV.

The chain joins TRBV19 to TRBJ2-1; 13 bases align to TRBD2. The CDR3 totals 17 residues. Germline lookup yields CDR1 LNHDA and CDR2 SQIVND (reference sequence). The J segment lost 0 bases and the V segment lost 5 bases, leaving 4 bases of the junction unmatched. In DNA, the CDR3 is TGTGCCAGTAGTCACCGACTAGCGGGGGGCTCCTACAATGAGCAGTTCTTC. Its translation is CASSHRLAGGSYNEQFF.

The chain couples TRBV7-6 to TRBJ2-5; TRBD1 aligns across 7 bases. Germline V gene lookup returns CDR1 SGHVS and CDR2 FNYEAQ. CDR3 length: 15 amino acids. With 5 bases clipped from V and 4 bases from J, the junction kept 10 bases outside the gene matches. The CDR3 DNA reads as TGTGCCAGCAGCCTAAACAGGGGCCAGGTAGAGACCCAGTACTTC. This translates into CASSLNRGQVETQYF.

The chain couples TRBV6-1 to TRBJ1-3; D remains unclear. Trimming cost V 1 base and J 2 bases, with 9 bases left between them. The CDR3 extends over 15 amino acids. CDR1 is MNHNS and CDR2 is SASEGT in the germline V gene. The CDR3 nucleotides read TGTGCCAGCAGTGAAGGGCCAGGCGCTGGAAACACCATATATTTT. Protein: CASSEGPGAGNTIYF.

This chain connects TRBV2 to TRBJ2-3; no reliable D call. The CDR3 has 14 residues. V dropped 6 bases and J dropped 0 bases, with 10 bases sitting between them. Per germline, CDR1 SNHLY and CDR2 FYNNEI. The CDR3 loop reads CASRARSSTDTQYF. The CDR3 DNA sequence: TGTGCCAGCAGAGCTAGATCTAGCACAGATACGCAGTATTTT.

The chain links TRBV13 to TRBJ1-1; D is unclear. Trimming pared 1 base from V and 4 bases from J, leaving 13 bases between. The CDR3 contains 15 residues. The germline V gene encodes CDR1 PRHDT and CDR2 FYEKMQ (reference sequence). The CDR3 region is CASSLVDAGGTEAFF. DNA for the CDR3: TGTGCCAGCAGCTTAGTGGACGCGGGCGGCACTGAAGCTTTCTTT.

The chain is built from TRBV6-2 or TRBV6-3 and TRBJ1-5, with 9 positions matching TRBD1. The CDR3 covers 16 residues. The V segment lost 2 bases and the J segment 1 base; nucleotides outside the gene matches: 3. The V gene's germline CDR1 is MNHEY and CDR2 SVGEGT. The CDR3 coding sequence is TGTGCCAGCAGTTACATGGGGACAGGGAGCAATCAGCCCCAGCATTTT. As protein: CASSYMGTGSNQPQHF.

This chain joins TRBV5-8 and TRBJ2-3, with a tentative D call TRBD1 (5 bases). Trimming took 0 bases from V and 6 from J, leaving 11 bases between them. This CDR3 has 14 residues. The germline V gene encodes CDR1 SGHTS and CDR2 YDEGEE. This CDR3 is CASSLDGAGDTQYF. CDR3 sequence (DNA): TGTGCCAGCAGCTTGGATGGGGCTGGGGATACGCAGTATTTT. Full variable domain (outside the CDR3, taken from reference TRBV5-8 and TRBJ2-3): EAGVTQSPTHLIKTRGQQATLRCSPISGHTSVYWYQQALGLGLQFLLWYDEGEERNRGNFPPRFSGRQFPNYSSELNVNALELEDSALYLCASSLDGAGDTQYFGPGTRLTVL.

This chain connects TRBV19 to TRBJ2-5; tentative D call: TRBD1 (6 bases). The V gene lost 8 bases and the J gene lost 5 bases, with 21 bases spanning the gap. Germline V CDR1 and CDR2: LNHDA, SQIVND (reference sequence). The CDR3 runs to 15 residues. The CDR3 sequence: CASGGHGPLRETQYF. Here the CDR3 DNA reads TGTGCCAGTGGGGGACACGGTCCTCTTCGGGAGACCCAGTACTTC.

The V and J genes are TRBV21-1 and TRBJ2-3; the table's TRBD2 call for D was not verified on the DNA. TRBV21-1 is described as a pseudogene. The CDR3 runs to 16 residues. The CDR3 spells CASSKGLRTGTDTQYF. CDR3 coding DNA: TGTGCCAGCAGCAAAGGCCTGAGGACTGGCACAGATACGCAGTATTTT.

The chain is built from TRBV29-1 and TRBJ1-2; 11 positions match TRBD1. Germline trimming cut 3 bases from V and 6 bases from J; bases unmatched to any gene: 12. CDR1 and CDR2 (germline): SQVTM, ANQGSEA. The CDR3 contains 16 residues. In DNA, the CDR3 is TGCAGCGTTGATACGGACAGGGGGCTAAGTTTCGATGGCTACACCTTC. Its translation: CSVDTDRGLSFDGYTF.

The chain links TRBV10-3 to TRBJ1-2, with 7 bases that match TRBD1. V gave up 9 bases and J gave up 3 bases; unmatched junction bases: 10. This CDR3 region has 14 residues. Germline CDR1 is ENHRY and CDR2 is SYGVKD. The CDR3 nucleotides read TGTGCCATTGCCCTAACAGGGGAAGACTATGGCTACACCTTC. It encodes CAIALTGEDYGYTF.